Listed below are T cell receptor beta chains from one sample, sequenced in a study of CXCR3 chemokines and chemotherapy response in bladder cancer. TCRdb re-called the PCR reads with MiXCR, one entry per CDR3 protein. Of 12,000 or so distinct CDR3 sequences listed, under 15% are singletons. The specimen was taken from a patient whose treatment included neoadjuvant chemotherapy. The source is a human donor with bladder cancer that did not respond to neoadjuvant chemotherapy. The CDR3 runs from the conserved cysteine through the conserved F or W. Each record gives: V gene, clone size, D gene, J gene, CDR3 DNA, CDR3 protein. A D gene is named only where the DNA matches it firmly. Where a row states a size, it is once, few, many or the class of an expanded clone; other rows omit it.

v_gene: TRBV18; abundance: many; d_gene: -; j_gene: TRBJ2-5; CDR3nt: TGTGCCAGCTCACCAGGGCAGGTCCAAGAGACCCAGTACTTC; CDR3aa: CASSPGQVQETQYF
v_gene: TRBV12-3/TRBV12-4; abundance: many; d_gene: TRBD2; j_gene: TRBJ2-6; CDR3nt: TGTGCCAGCACCGCGGGGGACGCTGGGGCCAACGTCCTGACTTTC; CDR3aa: CASTAGDAGANVLTF
v_gene: TRBV10-3; abundance: many; d_gene: TRBD1; j_gene: TRBJ1-1; CDR3nt: TGTGCCGCCCACGGACAGGGGACGGCGGACACTGAAGCTTTCTTT; CDR3aa: CAAHGQGTADTEAFF
v_gene: TRBV20-1; abundance: few; d_gene: -; j_gene: TRBJ1-2; CDR3nt: TGCAGTGCTCACGAACTAACCCATGGCTACACCTTC; CDR3aa: CSAHELTHGYTF
v_gene: TRBV10-3; abundance: many; d_gene: -; j_gene: TRBJ2-7; CDR3nt: TGTGCCATCAGTGAGGGCGGGGACTACGAGCAGTACTTC; CDR3aa: CAISEGGDYEQYF
v_gene: TRBV19; abundance: few; d_gene: TRBD1; j_gene: TRBJ1-2; CDR3nt: TGTGCCAGTAGTAGCGGAGGGGGCAGCTATGGCTACACCTTC; CDR3aa: CASSSGGGSYGYTF
v_gene: TRBV12-3/TRBV12-4; abundance: many; d_gene: -; j_gene: TRBJ1-3; CDR3nt: TGTGCCAGCAGTTATGGTACGGGGGGAAACACCATATATTTT; CDR3aa: CASSYGTGGNTIYF
v_gene: TRBV7-9; abundance: many; d_gene: -; j_gene: TRBJ2-5; CDR3nt: TGTGCCAGTCATACTACTACAGGGCCGGAGACCCAGTACTTC; CDR3aa: CASHTTTGPETQYF
v_gene: TRBV28; abundance: -; d_gene: TRBD1; j_gene: TRBJ1-5; CDR3nt: TGTGCCAGCAGCCCGGGGACAGGGCCCAATCAGCCCCAGCATTTT; CDR3aa: CASSPGTGPNQPQHF
v_gene: TRBV12-3/TRBV12-4; abundance: -; d_gene: -; j_gene: TRBJ1-6; CDR3nt: TGTGCCAGCACTTTGGACAGAACCTTAAATTCACCCCTCCACTTT; CDR3aa: CASTLDRTLNSPLHF
v_gene: TRBV7-2; abundance: many; d_gene: TRBD2; j_gene: TRBJ2-7; CDR3nt: TGTGCCAGCAGCAGCGGGGGGCGCTACGAGCAGTACTTC; CDR3aa: CASSSGGRYEQYF
v_gene: TRBV7-9; abundance: many; d_gene: -; j_gene: TRBJ1-2; CDR3nt: TGTGCCAGCAGCCCGAGAGGGGTGATCAACTATGGCTACACCTTC; CDR3aa: CASSPRGVINYGYTF
v_gene: TRBV12-3/TRBV12-4; abundance: -; d_gene: -; j_gene: TRBJ1-5; CDR3nt: TGTGCCAGCAGCGCTCCCCGGAACGCCCAGCATTTT; CDR3aa: CASSAPRNAQHF
v_gene: TRBV5-4; abundance: -; d_gene: TRBD1; j_gene: TRBJ1-1; CDR3nt: TGTGCCAGCAGCGCGACAGGGCGGAACACTGAAGCTTTCTTT; CDR3aa: CASSATGRNTEAFF
v_gene: TRBV20-1; abundance: -; d_gene: TRBD1; j_gene: TRBJ1-6; CDR3nt: TGCAGTGCTAGGGCGGGACAGGGGTTGGGTTCACCCCTCCACTTT; CDR3aa: CSARAGQGLGSPLHF
v_gene: TRBV6-5; abundance: medium-sized; d_gene: TRBD1; j_gene: TRBJ2-7; CDR3nt: TGTGCCAGCAGTCCCGGGACAGGGCGCTACGAGCAGTACTTC; CDR3aa: CASSPGTGRYEQYF
v_gene: TRBV28; abundance: few; d_gene: TRBD2; j_gene: TRBJ2-5; CDR3nt: TGTGCCAGCAGTGAGGTTAGCGGGAGGACTGGAGAGACCCAGTACTTC; CDR3aa: CASSEVSGRTGETQYF
v_gene: TRBV11-2; abundance: many; d_gene: TRBD2; j_gene: TRBJ2-5; CDR3nt: TGTGCCAGCAGCTTAGAATCCCTAGCGGGGGGGCAAGAGACCCAGTACTTC; CDR3aa: CASSLESLAGGQETQYF
v_gene: TRBV19; abundance: -; d_gene: TRBD1; j_gene: TRBJ2-7; CDR3nt: TGTGCCAGTAGTAGCACAGGGGGCGCCGAGCAGTACTTC; CDR3aa: CASSSTGGAEQYF
v_gene: TRBV6-2/TRBV6-3; abundance: many; d_gene: -; j_gene: TRBJ1-6; CDR3nt: TGTGCCAGCAGTCTTAGCGGACCCCTCCACTTT; CDR3aa: CASSLSGPLHF